This T cell receptor beta chain was recorded in a study of cytomegalovirus exposure and HLA in healthy donors. V gave up 1 base and J gave up 2 bases, with 6 bases separating them. Germline V gene sequence: CDR1 LGHNA, CDR2 YNFKEQ. The CDR3 sequence is 13 residues long. Amplification used 60 Vbeta primers and 13 Jbeta primers. Using immunoSEQ multiplex PCR, the repertoire was profiled, and TCRdb retains in-frame clones only, with some absent. The profile shows over 150,000 clones, approximately 80% of them singletons. The chain is built from TRBV4-2 and TRBJ2-7; perhaps TRBD2 as D (6 bases). The clonotype was recovered from a man younger than 35 in good health and CMV-seropositive. The sequencing sample was made of PBMCs. For the CDR3, the DNA is TGTGCCAGCAGCCAAGGCGGGGCCTACGAGCAGTACTTC. It is translated as CASSQGGAYEQYF.